This T cell receptor beta chain was captured in a study of blood T cell repertoires in COVID-19 (dated by TCRdb to 2018 to 2020). Some background on the complete study: Samples from collaborators originated in the United States, Italy and Spain and spanned both the acute and convalescent phases of COVID-19. The prospective study material was composed of cDNA or gDNA derived from T cells, B-cell-depleted T cells, or PBMCs. The dataset comprised deeply sampled blood TCRbeta repertoires from subjects exposed to, actively infected with, or recovered from COVID-19. The repertoires were released in a freely available public database meant as a resource for research on the immune response to SARS-CoV-2. Samples came from the ongoing ImmuneRACE study (first 160 participants) plus 1,254 subjects from 6 global collaborators. A de-identified subject ID, COVID-19 status, age in years and sex were almost always included in the sample metadata. Where available, HLA class I and class II types were taken from metadata supplied by the sample provider and were not determined by assay-based typing.

About this clone: It lacks a known antigen. Base qualities were left out, and no much larger clone turns up one base away.

Each collaborating institution followed its own protocols to collect whole blood in K2EDTA tubes. For TCRbeta analysis, collaborators shipped samples as frozen whole blood, isolated PBMCs, or DNA extracted from either of those sample types. The paper's findings and limits, for the study overall: The amount of clinical and demographic metadata varied by source and participant and was provided uncurated.

Deletion took 7 bases off V and 4 bases off J, with a span of 20 bases between the germline ends. From a lookup of the germline V gene, CDR1 and CDR2 are KGHDR and SFDVKD. The CDR3, from cysteine to phenylalanine, totals 16 residues. Only CDR3 DNA remains: 48 bases, in frame from the first base. The immunoSEQ Assay, a bias-controlled multiplex PCR, was used to amplify TCRbeta CDR3 regions from genomic DNA. In the paper's pipeline: The number of nucleated cells in each sample was estimated by amplification of reference gene primers within the assay. Sequence reads were collapsed and filtered to measure the absolute abundance of every unique TCRbeta CDR3 rearrangement. For each sample, productive Simpson clonality was calculated as the square root of Simpson's diversity index over productive rearrangements. TCRdb limited this immuneACCESS table to in-frame rearrangements with V and J called. A share of clones is missing; checked studies link under half to unresolved V genes, and the rest is unexplained. From that table come the V and J calls and clone size; the DNA was used to work out D and trimming. This sample is represented by hundreds of thousands of clones; about four fifths of them were singletons. Of the sample, roughly 2.6% is held by the ten largest clones.

Sequenced input: peripheral blood. This receptor chain uses TRBV24-1 and TRBJ2-3, with a weak D call of TRBD2 (6 bases match). The source is a woman aged 40-49 years with active or convalescent COVID-19. The CDR3 here reads CATSLPNGGVADTQYF. Read as DNA, the sequence is TGTGCCACCAGCCTACCGAACGGGGGAGTGGCAGATACGCAGTATTTT.